These 8 T cell receptor beta chains were sequenced from one sample in a study of T cell responses to AZD1222 COVID-19 vaccine. Clones were read by immunoSEQ multiplex PCR, and TCRdb kept only the in-frame ones, dropping some. The sample has about 140,000 clones, more than 85% seen once; the top ten hold approximately 3.4%. The sample here was peripheral blood, taken on day 0 of AZD1222 vaccination. The receptors originated from an adult in good health.

This chain's CDR3 is CASSPGSGELFF. CDR3 nucleotide sequence: TGTGCCAGCAGTCCAGGGTCCGGGGAGCTGTTTTTT. J is TRBJ2-2 and V is TRBV3-1 (or the pseudogene TRBV3-2); a possible D gene is TRBD1 (5 bases). The CDR3 has 12 amino acids. V was trimmed by 6 bases and J by 6 bases, leaving 8 bases between them. Germline assignment: CDR1 LGHDT and CDR2 YNNKEL (reference sequence).

CDR3 loop: CATRDRGYSNQPQHF. CDR3 nucleotides: TGTGCCACCCGGGACAGGGGATATAGCAATCAGCCCCAGCATTTT. J is TRBJ1-5 and V is TRBV10-3; 10 bases map to TRBD1. This CDR3 is 15 amino acids long. Losses at the gene ends were 10 bases for V and 0 bases for J; bases not matched to a gene: 6. Germline-derived CDR1 and CDR2 are ENHRY and SYGVKD.

This clone came up once. The gene calls are TRBV11-2 and TRBJ2-3, with D possibly called TRBD1 or TRBD2 (6 bases each). V was cut by 3 bases and J by 2 bases, with 15 bases left in between. The CDR3 consists of 16 residues. Germline loops: CDR1 SGHAT, CDR2 FQNNGV. The DNA for the CDR3 is TGTGCCAGCAGCTTGGGGGGCCTCTTATTCACAGATACGCAGTATTTT. It encodes CASSLGGLLFTDTQYF.

This clone was seen once. This sequence joins TRBV15 and TRBJ2-5; 7 positions match TRBD1. The CDR3 sequence is 14 residues long. V dropped 3 bases and J dropped 6; count of bases not matched to a gene: 7. Germline values: CDR1 LNHNV, CDR2 YYDKDF (reference sequence). CDR3 amino acids: CATSRKQGRQTQYF. As DNA, the CDR3 is TGTGCCACCAGCAGGAAACAGGGGCGGCAGACCCAGTACTTC. Variable domain in full (rest from reference TRBV15 and TRBJ2-5): DAMVIQNPRYQVTQFGKPVTLSCSQTLNHNVMYWYQQKSSQAPKLLFHYYDKDFNNEADTPDNFQSRRPNTSFCFLDIRSPGLGDTAMYLCATSRKQGRQTQYFGPGTRLLVL.

This clone was counted once. The chain is built from TRBV5-4 and TRBJ2-6, with TRBD1 as a possible D gene (6 bases). The CDR3 consists of 15 residues. Germline values: CDR1 SGHNT, CDR2 YYREEE (reference sequence). The V gene lost 5 bases and the J gene lost 4 bases, with 13 bases spanning the gap. CDR3 loop: CASSVKTGGANVLTF. CDR3 DNA: TGTGCCAGCAGTGTAAAGACAGGCGGGGCCAACGTCCTGACTTTC.

The chain links TRBV7-2 to TRBJ2-5; no firm D call. CDR3 length: 14 amino acids. V lost 4 bases and J lost 0, with 9 bases in between. Per germline, CDR1 SGHTA and CDR2 FQGNSA. In DNA, the CDR3 is TGTGCCAGCAGCTCCGGACGCCACCAAGAGACCCAGTACTTC. Translating it yields CASSSGRHQETQYF.

The DNA for the CDR3 is TGTGCCAGCAGTTTCTCGACAGGGGGCTACGAGCAGTACTTC. Protein product: CASSFSTGGYEQYF. V usage is TRBV27 and J usage is TRBJ2-7, with 9 bases that match TRBD1. The CDR3 totals 14 residues. Per germline, CDR1 MNHEY and CDR2 SMNVEV (reference sequence). Germline trimming cut 3 bases from V and 3 bases from J; bases unmatched to any gene: 3.

The sample holds one count of this clone. This sequence joins TRBV7-2 and TRBJ1-5; TRBD1 is a possible D gene (5 bases). Germline CDR1 reads SGHTA; CDR2 reads FQGNSA. The V end lost 3 bases, the J end lost 10 bases, and 13 bases lay between the germline ends. The CDR3 runs to 13 residues. CDR3 nucleotides: TGTGCCAGCAGCTTCCAGTGGGACTATCCCCAGCATTTT. Amino acids: CASSFQWDYPQHF.